What follows is one T cell receptor (beta chain) and its context. No antigen is known for it. Each patient was aged 18 to 65 and had newly diagnosed hyperthyroidism of under 2 months' duration. This specimen belongs to a study of T cells in Graves' hyperthyroidism and ophthalmopathy. Study-level points and caveats: The blood repertoire included most of the expanded thyroid clonotypes above 0.001.

Amplification targeted TCR beta CDR3 regions from RNA transcripts. An initial round of RT-PCR targeting the TCR CDR3 relied on the HTBI primer set. TCRdb recomputed calls from the multiplex PCR reads with MiXCR, one row per CDR3 protein. Here the sample spans approximately 370,000 distinct CDR3 sequences, about 15% being singletons. Trimming removed 7 bases from V and 2 bases from J, with 15 bases in between. In germline, CDR1 is LNHDA, CDR2 SQIVND (reference sequence). The CDR3 length is 15 residues. Input material: blood. The chain has TRBV19 and TRBJ1-5, with a tentative D call TRBD1 (5 bases). The TCR originated in a woman younger than 45 with Graves' hyperthyroidism. CDR3 protein: CASTGPGGRNQPQHF. The DNA of the CDR3 is TGTGCCAGTACCGGCCCGGGGGGTCGCAATCAGCCCCAGCATTTT.